Below are 22 T cell receptor beta chains sequenced from a single sample in a study of cytomegalovirus exposure and HLA in healthy donors. PCR employed 60 Vbeta and 13 Jbeta primers. TCRdb keeps only in-frame clones here, not all; method: immunoSEQ multiplex PCR. Here the sample spans about 240,000 clones, approximately 82% being singletons. Material: PBMCs. These receptor sequences come from a woman aged 60-70 years in good health and CMV-seropositive.

The chain carries TRBV5-4 and TRBJ2-1; the D gene is possibly TRBD2 (6 bases). The CDR3 is 16 residues long. The V gene's germline CDR1 is SGHNT and CDR2 YYREEE (reference sequence). V shed 2 bases and J shed 1 base, with 13 bases lying between them. DNA for the CDR3: TGTGCCAGCAGCTTCGCGGGGCTTACTTCCTACAATGAGCAGTTCTTC. This encodes CASSFAGLTSYNEQFF.

The rearrangement joins TRBV14 to TRBJ1-1; no firm D call. From germline, CDR1 is SGHDN and CDR2 FVKESK. The CDR3 is 12 residues long. Deletions cut 10 bases from V and 0 bases from J, with 9 bases between. DNA of the CDR3: TGTGCCACCCAAAACATGAACACTGAAGCTTTCTTT. Amino acids: CATQNMNTEAFF.

This chain links TRBV6-5 with TRBJ2-3; the D gene is possibly TRBD2 (5 bases). V gave up 6 bases and J gave up 0 bases, with 13 bases separating them. The CDR3 length is 15 residues. CDR1 and CDR2 (germline): MNHEY, SVGAGI. This CDR3 is CASRQLGASTDTQYF. The CDR3 DNA reads TGTGCCAGCAGACAACTAGGCGCTAGCACAGATACGCAGTATTTT.

The chain has TRBV7-3 and TRBJ2-5, with a weak D call TRBD1 (5 bases). Trimming shortened V by 1 base and J by 6 bases, and 9 bases separated the two germline ends. The CDR3 has 13 residues. Per the germline V gene, CDR1 is SGHTA and CDR2 is FQGTGA. The CDR3 nucleotides read TGTGCCAGCAGCTTAAACCCAGGGAAGACCCAGTACTTC. Amino acids: CASSLNPGKTQYF.

In regard to this clone: An end of the junction does not agree with germline; a read error may underlie this. The rearrangement joins TRBV11-3 to TRBJ2-2; D remains unclear. The CDR3 sequence is 16 residues long. Germline CDR1 reads SGHNT; CDR2 reads YENEEA. In DNA form, the CDR3 reads TGTGCCAGCAGCACACACAGTATACCGAACGCCGGGGAGCTGTTTTTT. Its translation is CASSTHSIPNAGELFF.

The V gene is TRBV6-4, the J gene TRBJ1-5, with 9 bases that match TRBD1. Germline CDR1 MRHNA, CDR2 SNTAGT. The V and J ends lost 2 bases and 0 bases, in that order; junction bases with no gene match: 2. This CDR3 is built from 16 residues. The CDR3 spells CASSDGTGNSNQPQHF. DNA for the CDR3: TGTGCCAGCAGTGACGGGACAGGGAATAGCAATCAGCCCCAGCATTTT.

V and J are TRBV12-5 and TRBJ1-1, with TRBD1 identical over 7 bases. Germline V gene lookup returns CDR1 LGHNT and CDR2 FRNRAP. The CDR3 extends over 16 amino acids. Losses at the gene ends were 5 bases for V and 6 bases for J; bases not matched to a gene: 15. The CDR3 coding sequence is TGTGCTAGTGGTGCCCTAAACAGGGGATGGGGCGCTGAAGCTTTCTTT. Translation gives CASGALNRGWGAEAFF.

This clone was observed a single time. The chain carries TRBV7-7 and TRBJ2-3; 7 positions agree with TRBD2. V shed 1 base and J 4 bases; nucleotides not matched to a gene: 5. Germline CDR1 SSHAT, CDR2 FNYEAQ (reference sequence). This CDR3 region has 15 residues. The chain's CDR3 is CASSLGLADADTQYF. CDR3 nucleotide sequence: TGTGCCAGCAGCTTAGGGCTAGCGGACGCAGATACGCAGTATTTT.

CDR3 coding DNA: TGTGCCAGCAGCCACAGGGGTAACTATGGCTACACCTTC. Translating it yields CASSHRGNYGYTF. The chain employs TRBV5-4 and TRBJ1-2, with TRBD1 matching 7 bases. The germline V gene encodes CDR1 SGHNT and CDR2 YYREEE (reference sequence). The CDR3 totals 13 residues. With 4 bases clipped from V and 1 base from J, the junction kept 1 base outside the gene matches.

The chain employs TRBV7-3 and TRBJ2-7, with 7 bases identical to TRBD1. Germline CDR1 and CDR2: SGHTA and FQGTGA. This CDR3 comprises 13 residues. Losses at the gene ends were 5 bases for V and 3 bases for J; bases not matched to a gene: 4. The CDR3 region is CASSRDSGYEQYF. The CDR3, as DNA: TGTGCCAGCAGCCGGGACAGCGGCTACGAGCAGTACTTC.

The gene calls are TRBV5-1 and TRBJ1-2, with 8 bases fitting TRBD1. With V trimmed by 3 bases and J by 4 bases, 5 bases remained unmatched. Germline V CDR1 and CDR2: SGHRS, YFSETQ. The CDR3 is 14 amino acids. CDR3 residues: CASSSGQGPYGYTF. The CDR3 nucleotides read TGCGCCAGCAGCTCCGGACAGGGCCCCTATGGCTACACCTTC.

This chain connects TRBV30 to TRBJ2-3; tentatively, D is TRBD1 (6 bases). The CDR3 extends over 16 amino acids. Germline lookup yields CDR1 GTSNPN and CDR2 SVGIG (reference sequence). Between the trimmed V and J ends, which lost 0 bases and 0 bases, there was a span of 13 bases. The CDR3 coding sequence is TGTGCCTGGAGTGTGAAAGGGGGTTCTAGCACAGATACGCAGTATTTT. It yields the protein CAWSVKGGSSTDTQYF.

The rearrangement links TRBV11-2 to TRBJ2-3; perhaps TRBD2 as D (6 bases). Germline CDR1 is SGHAT and CDR2 is FQNNGV. This CDR3 region has 18 residues. With 5 bases removed from V and 3 bases from J, the gap between germline ends came to 24 bases. The CDR3 sequence is CASSQIMGQAGSTDTQYF. For the CDR3, the DNA is TGTGCCAGCAGCCAAATCATGGGCCAGGCCGGGAGTACAGATACGCAGTATTTT.

This sequence joins TRBV6-1 and TRBJ1-3, with D uncertain. Trimming stripped 0 bases from V and 2 bases from J, with 17 bases between. The CDR3 contains 18 residues. Germline CDR1 and CDR2: MNHNS and SASEGT. CDR3 region: CASSEALAVGSTGNTIYF. The CDR3 DNA follows: TGTGCCAGCAGTGAAGCGCTAGCGGTAGGGTCGACTGGAAACACCATATATTTT.

The gene calls are TRBV19 and TRBJ1-2, with a weak D call TRBD1 (5 bases). The germline V gene encodes CDR1 LNHDA and CDR2 SQIVND (reference sequence). Trimming removed 4 bases at V and 6 bases at J, with 15 bases between. There are 14 residues in the CDR3. The CDR3, as DNA: TGTGCCAGTAGTACCCCCGGGACTACCCATGGCTACACCTTC. This sequence encodes CASSTPGTTHGYTF.

The rearrangement joins TRBV6-1 to TRBJ1-3, with a possible D match to TRBD1 (6 bases). Germline CDR1 reads MNHNS; CDR2 reads SASEGT. V dropped 1 base and J dropped 0 bases, with 10 bases sitting between them. This CDR3 spans 16 amino acids. CDR3: CASSEVGGGSGNTIYF. The CDR3 coding sequence is TGTGCCAGCAGTGAAGTAGGGGGGGGCTCTGGAAACACCATATATTTT.

This chain uses TRBV6-4 with TRBJ2-1; TRBD2 matches 11 bases. This CDR3 has 15 residues. Germline V gene data show CDR1 as MRHNA and CDR2 as SNTAGT. Germline trimming cut 5 bases from V and 10 bases from J; bases unmatched to any gene: 10. The CDR3 reads CASSKVAGGLEEQFF. The CDR3 coding sequence is TGTGCCAGCAGTAAAGTAGCGGGAGGGTTGGAAGAGCAGTTCTTC.

This clone was seen a single time. The V and J genes are TRBV6-1 and TRBJ2-7; 11 bases are shared with TRBD1. CDR3 length: 15 amino acids. From germline, CDR1 is MNHNS and CDR2 SASEGT. V dropped 6 bases and J dropped 2; count of bases not matched to a gene: 6. The DNA for the CDR3 is TGTGCCAGCAGGCGCCCGGGACAGGGGGCCTACGAGCAGTACTTC. The encoded protein is CASRRPGQGAYEQYF.

The chain has TRBV6-5 and TRBJ1-4; 7 positions agree with TRBD1. CDR1 is MNHEY and CDR2 is SVGAGI in the germline V gene. V was pared by 0 bases and J by 7 bases, with 8 bases of the junction left unmatched. This CDR3 is 16 amino acids long. CDR3 protein: CASSYSNAQGTEKLFF. DNA for the CDR3: TGTGCCAGCAGTTACTCAAACGCACAGGGGACTGAAAAACTGTTTTTT.

A word on this clone: This CDR3 is also generated by other DNA sequences in the sample. J is TRBJ2-5 and V is TRBV6-5; a weak D match, TRBD2 (5 bases). The V and J ends lost 3 bases and 5 bases respectively, with 13 bases between them. Germline values: CDR1 MNHEY, CDR2 SVGAGI. The CDR3 covers 14 residues. As DNA, the CDR3 is TGTGCCAGCAGTTATAGGTCTCGAGGGGAGACCCAGTACTTC. Amino acids: CASSYRSRGETQYF.

This clone was recorded only once. V usage is TRBV10-3 and J usage is TRBJ1-2; a weak D match, TRBD1 (5 bases). Germline CDR1 ENHRY, CDR2 SYGVKD. The CDR3 runs 13 residues. Trimming took 7 bases from V and 2 from J, leaving 11 bases between them. DNA of the CDR3: TGTGCCATCACTCGGACACCGAACTATGGCTACACCTTC. Its translation is CAITRTPNYGYTF.

The chain links TRBV27 to TRBJ2-5, with D hard to call. The CDR3 runs 13 residues. CDR1 and CDR2 (germline): MNHEY, SMNVEV (reference sequence). V was cut by 5 bases and J by 5 bases, with 12 bases left in between. The CDR3 sequence is CASSTQRAETQYF. For the CDR3, the DNA is TGTGCCAGCAGTACCCAAAGAGCCGAGACCCAGTACTTC.